Listed below are T cell receptor beta chains from one sample, sequenced in a study of vaccination and CD4 T cells after COVID-19. Their recognized antigens are unknown. TCRdb recomputed calls from the PCR reads with MiXCR, one row per CDR3 protein. The sample includes roughly 20,000 distinct CDR3 sequences, roughly 40% of them seen just once. The input for sequencing was CD4+ T cells from blood, cultured in vitro, taken after SARS-CoV-2 vaccination. All receptors derive from a human donor who had recovered from COVID-19. CDR3s include the opening cysteine and the closing phenylalanine or tryptophan. Each record gives: D gene, V gene, clone size, J gene, CDR3 protein, CDR3 DNA. D genes are given only for firm matches. The size entry is marked missing in some rows and otherwise reads once, few, many or a size class.

-	TRBV9	-	TRBJ1-1	CASSVDGEVRTEAFF	TGTGCCAGCAGCGTAGATGGGGAGGTTCGCACTGAAGCTTTCTTT
-	TRBV19	-	TRBJ1-2	CASSRETNYGYTF	TGTGCCAGTAGTAGAGAGACAAACTATGGCTACACCTTC
TRBD1	TRBV6-9	medium-sized	TRBJ1-5	CASKIRDRGFQPQHF	TGTGCCAGCAAGATCCGGGACAGGGGTTTTCAGCCCCAGCATTTT
-	TRBV6-5	few	TRBJ2-5	CASSYLAGMETQYF	TGTGCCAGCAGTTATCTGGCCGGGATGGAGACCCAGTACTTC
-	TRBV5-4	-	TRBJ1-5	CASSVQGRNQPQHF	TGTGCCAGCAGCGTACAGGGACGTAATCAGCCCCAGCATTTT
-	TRBV6-1	few	TRBJ1-1	CASGLTFEAFF	TGTGCCAGCGGGTTGACTTTTGAAGCTTTCTTT
-	TRBV7-2	few	TRBJ2-7	CASSSELSYEQYF	TGTGCCAGCAGCTCCGAGTTGTCCTACGAGCAGTACTTC
-	TRBV5-6	-	TRBJ1-2	CASSLGELRLGTNYGYTF	TGTGCCAGCAGCTTGGGCGAATTGAGGTTGGGGACTAACTATGGCTACACCTTC
TRBD1	TRBV15	medium-sized	TRBJ1-5	CATSRDRTGLTGTQHF	TGTGCCACCAGCAGAGATCGGACAGGGCTCACAGGCACCCAGCATTTT
-	TRBV5-6	-	TRBJ1-2	CASSYLRGNYGYTF	TGTGCCAGCAGCTACCTTAGAGGGAACTATGGCTACACCTTC
-	TRBV11-3	-	TRBJ2-2	CASSLEGDTGELFF	TGTGCCAGCAGCTTGGAGGGGGACACCGGGGAGCTGTTTTTT
TRBD1	TRBV6-1	-	TRBJ1-4	CASRGTGGSEKLFF	TGTGCCAGCAGGGGGACAGGGGGGTCTGAAAAACTGTTTTTT
-	TRBV7-2	-	TRBJ2-7	CASSLDLRVWQKTYEQYF	TGTGCCAGCAGCTTAGATCTTCGAGTGTGGCAGAAAACTTACGAGCAGTACTTC
TRBD1	TRBV7-2	few	TRBJ1-1	CASSPFSGTGNTEAFF	TGTGCCAGCAGCCCCTTCTCCGGGACAGGGAACACTGAAGCTTTCTTT
TRBD2	TRBV6-2/TRBV6-3	-	TRBJ2-5	CASSSGLAGGSEETQYF	TGTGCCAGCAGTTCGGGACTAGCGGGGGGAAGCGAGGAGACCCAGTACTTC
-	TRBV6-5	-	TRBJ2-2	CASSYRAGTQSNTGELFF	TGTGCCAGCAGTTACCGGGCCGGGACCCAATCGAACACCGGGGAGCTGTTTTTT
TRBD1	TRBV20-1	-	TRBJ1-1	CSARGRGDRGRTEAFF	TGCAGTGCTAGAGGAAGAGGAGACAGGGGGCGCACTGAAGCTTTCTTT
-	TRBV20-1	few	TRBJ2-4	CSGLPARAKNIQYF	TGCAGTGGCCTCCCCGCGAGGGCCAAAAACATTCAGTACTTC
TRBD1	TRBV20-1	-	TRBJ2-5	CSAREPQGRRQETQYF	TGCAGTGCTAGGGAACCACAGGGGCGGCGGCAAGAGACCCAGTACTTC
TRBD1	TRBV11-1	-	TRBJ2-7	CASSRGTGSHEQYF	TGTGCCAGCAGCCGTGGGACAGGGAGCCACGAGCAGTACTTC
-	TRBV2	few	TRBJ1-1	CASSEGWGTEAFF	TGTGCCAGCAGTGAGGGCTGGGGAACTGAAGCTTTCTTT
TRBD2	TRBV20-1	few	TRBJ2-5	CSAREGLAGNQETQYF	TGCAGTGCTAGAGAAGGACTAGCGGGTAACCAAGAGACCCAGTACTTC
-	TRBV20-1	once	TRBJ2-7	CSACERGDEQYF	TGCAGTGCTTGCGAAAGGGGAGACGAGCAGTACTTC
-	TRBV7-2	-	TRBJ2-2	CASSFKAGELFF	TGTGCCAGCAGCTTCAAGGCCGGGGAGCTGTTTTTT
TRBD1	TRBV7-2	-	TRBJ2-1	CASSWGQGDGNEQFF	TGTGCCAGCAGCTGGGGACAGGGGGACGGGAATGAGCAGTTCTTC
TRBD1	TRBV7-2	-	TRBJ1-2	CASSYSWTGTAGYTF	TGTGCCAGCAGCTATTCGTGGACAGGGACGGCTGGCTACACCTTC
TRBD1	TRBV6-2/TRBV6-3	-	TRBJ2-5	CASSQGQGSYQTQYF	TGTGCCAGCAGTCAGGGACAGGGTTCGTACCAGACCCAGTACTTC
TRBD2	TRBV11-3	-	TRBJ2-7	CASSLDSGGPYEQYF	TGTGCCAGCAGCTTAGATAGCGGGGGGCCCTACGAGCAGTACTTC
TRBD2	TRBV20-1	few	TRBJ2-5	CSARRDSGIKETQYF	TGCAGTGCCCGTCGGGATAGCGGGATAAAAGAGACCCAGTACTTC
-	TRBV27	few	TRBJ2-2	CASRSRAGELFF	TGTGCCAGCAGATCCAGGGCCGGGGAGCTGTTTTTT
-	TRBV21-1	-	TRBJ1-2	CASSTPGTGDLYGYTF	TGTGCCAGCAGCACCCCCGGGACTGGGGATTTGTATGGCTACACCTTC
-	TRBV29-1	-	TRBJ2-6	CSVEVNGANVLTF	TGCAGCGTTGAAGTCAATGGGGCCAACGTCCTGACTTTC
-	TRBV23-1	few	TRBJ2-5	CASSQTEYQETQYF	TGCGCCAGCAGCCAAACCGAGTACCAAGAGACCCAGTACTTC
-	TRBV11-3	-	TRBJ1-1	CASSLGGVAFF	TGTGCCAGCAGCTTAGGGGGGGTTGCTTTCTTT
TRBD1	TRBV19	few	TRBJ1-2	CASRDRVYGYTF	TGTGCCAGTAGAGACAGGGTCTATGGCTACACCTTC
-	TRBV19	-	TRBJ2-2	CASSGQLANTGELFF	TGTGCCAGTAGCGGACAGCTCGCGAACACCGGGGAGCTGTTTTTT